The 15 T cell receptor beta chains given below trace back to one sample, sequenced in a study of metastatic and nonmetastatic thyroid tumors. Before thyroid surgery, none of the patients had received any treatment. Through MiXCR, TCRdb re-clonotyped the PCR reads. The sample contains around 6,100 clones, around 32% of which appear only once. The sample consisted of adjacent normal tissue. These receptors originate from a female donor with papillary thyroid cancer or a benign thyroid nodule (not recorded which). Some clones in this sample may be carry-over from other donors' samples.

The rearrangement uses TRBV20-1 and TRBJ1-5, with 10 bases matching TRBD1. Per germline, CDR1 DFQATT and CDR2 SNEGSKA (reference sequence). The CDR3 is 17 amino acids. Trimming took 5 bases from V and 3 from J; bases not matched to a gene: 13. Here the CDR3 DNA reads TGCAGTGCTGGAGGGACAGGGGTCGAGAATTACAATCAGCCCCAGCATTTT. Protein product: CSAGGTGVENYNQPQHF.

DNA for the CDR3: TGTGCCAGCAGTTACGGGGGAACAGCAGTTAACTATGGCTACACCTTC. Translating gives CASSYGGTAVNYGYTF. The rearrangement joins TRBV6-5 to TRBJ1-2; tentative D call: TRBD1 (5 bases). V was shortened by 2 bases and J by 1 base, with 14 bases between the two germline ends. The germline CDR1 and CDR2 sequences are MNHEY and SVGAGI. CDR3 length: 16 amino acids.

The rearrangement joins TRBV20-1 to TRBJ2-7; D may be TRBD1 or TRBD2 (5 bases each). Trimming removed 3 bases from V and 3 bases from J, with 12 bases in between. Per germline, CDR1 DFQATT and CDR2 SNEGSKA (reference sequence). CDR3 length: 13 amino acids. For the CDR3, the DNA is TGCAGTGCTAGCGCAGGGAGAGGCTACGAGCAGTACTTC. The encoded protein is CSASAGRGYEQYF.

The genes are TRBV11-1 and TRBJ2-1, with 13 bases that match TRBD2. The germline V gene encodes CDR1 SGHAT and CDR2 FQDESV (reference sequence). V was clipped by 5 bases and J by 5 bases; unmatched bases: 9. CDR3 size: 17 residues. For the CDR3, the DNA is TGTGCCAGCAGCCCGACCGGGACTAGCGGGACTAACAATGAGCAGTTCTTC. It translates to CASSPTGTSGTNNEQFF. Drawing the rest from reference TRBV11-1 and TRBJ2-1, the complete variable domain is EAEVAQSPRYKITEKSQAVAFWCDPISGHATLYWYRQILGQGPELLVQFQDESVVDDSQLPKDRFSAERLKGVDSTLKIQPAELGDSAMYLCASSPTGTSGTNNEQFFGPGTRLTVL.

This clone was found once. The chain's CDR3 is CASSLEGGQDTQYF. In DNA, the CDR3 is TGCGCCAGCAGCTTGGAAGGGGGGCAGGATACGCAGTATTTT. The rearrangement links TRBV5-1 to TRBJ2-3; D is possibly TRBD1 or TRBD2 (6 bases each). The CDR3 has 14 amino acids. V was clipped by 0 bases and J by 6 bases, with 11 bases between them. Germline V CDR1 and CDR2: SGHRS, YFSETQ.

This clone was observed once. V usage is TRBV20-1 and J usage is TRBJ2-7; 9 nucleotides align to TRBD1. V was clipped by 1 base and J by 3 bases; unmatched bases: 13. Per germline, CDR1 DFQATT and CDR2 SNEGSKA (reference sequence). The CDR3 spans 17 residues. The CDR3 here is CSARGARGTGKNYEQYF. The CDR3 coding sequence is TGCAGTGCTAGAGGGGCGAGGGGGACAGGGAAAAACTACGAGCAGTACTTC.

In its sample, this clone was seen a few times. The junction and the germline gene differ at one end; a read error may be behind it. The rearrangement uses TRBV6-1 and TRBJ2-1, with TRBD2 identical over 16 bases. Germline-derived CDR1 and CDR2 are MNHNS and SASEGT. The CDR3 is 16 residues long. CDR3 amino acids: CVSSLIPGLAGGEQFF. CDR3 sequence (DNA): TGTGTCAGCAGTCTGATTCCGGGACTAGCGGGGGGGGAGCAGTTCTTC.

This clone was detected a few times. CDR3 in amino acids: CASSQEERVYYEQYF. The CDR3 nucleotides read TGCGCCAGCAGCCAAGAGGAGCGGGTGTATTACGAGCAGTACTTC. The chain carries TRBV4-1 and TRBJ2-7; possibly TRBD2 for D (6 bases). V was shortened by 0 bases and J by 4 bases, with 13 bases between the two germline ends. From germline, CDR1 is MGHRA and CDR2 YSYEKL. CDR3 length: 15 residues.

This clone was counted many times. The sample has other DNA sequences that encode this CDR3 too. The chain recombines TRBV28 with TRBJ1-5, with a possible D match to TRBD1 (5 bases). CDR3 length: 13 amino acids. V lost 7 bases and J lost 11, with 18 bases in between. CDR1 and CDR2 from the germline V gene are MDHEN and SYDVKM. The CDR3 is CASTPGTVLSQHF. The CDR3 nucleotides read TGTGCCAGCACCCCCGGGACCGTCCTGTCCCAGCATTTT.

This clone was observed a few times. An end of the junction differs from the germline gene, which may be a read error. The V and J genes are TRBV10-1 and TRBJ2-1, with no clear D. The CDR3 sequence is 14 residues long. Germline V gives CDR1 WNHNN, CDR2 SYGVQD (reference sequence). CDR3 coding DNA: TGCGCCAGCAGAGATCCGGACGCACTTTTGGAGAAGTCCTTC. Translating gives CASRDPDALLEKSF.

The chain joins TRBV13 to TRBJ2-1; D is possibly TRBD1 or TRBD2 (5 bases each). Germline CDR1 and CDR2: PRHDT and FYEKMQ (reference sequence). The CDR3 runs 13 residues. Trimming stripped 8 bases from V and 6 bases from J, with 14 bases between. CDR3 nucleotides: TGTGCCAGCCGTCGGGGAAGGGGCAATGAGCAGTTCTTC. Protein: CASRRGRGNEQFF. The complete variable domain, with remaining parts taken from reference TRBV13 and TRBJ2-1, reads AAGVIQSPRHLIKEKRETATLKCYPIPRHDTVYWYQQGPGQDPQFLISFYEKMQSDKGSIPDRFSAQQFSDYHSELNMSSLELGDSALYFCASRRGRGNEQFFGPGTRLTVL.

This clone is medium-sized (0.01 to 0.1%) by share. The chain is built from TRBV7-2 and TRBJ2-3; a weak D match, TRBD2 (6 bases). There are 14 residues in the CDR3. Germline CDR1 is SGHTA and CDR2 is FQGNSA. Trimming pared 1 base from V and 8 bases from J, leaving 13 bases between. For the CDR3, the DNA is TGTGCCAGCAGCTTAGTATCCCCCGGGGGTACGCAGTATTTT. Protein product: CASSLVSPGGTQYF.

The V call is TRBV20-1, the J call TRBJ2-7, with no clear D. This CDR3 contains 12 residues. V was clipped by 5 bases and J by 4 bases, with 12 bases between them. From germline, CDR1 is DFQATT and CDR2 SNEGSKA (reference sequence). This chain's CDR3 is CSAWLQSYEQYF. CDR3 bases: TGCAGTGCTTGGTTACAGAGTTACGAGCAGTACTTC.

Judged by abundance, this clone is medium-sized. The gene calls are TRBV5-4 and TRBJ2-3, with 8 bases identical to TRBD2. Trimming removed 6 bases from V and 2 bases from J; junction bases left unmatched: 5. The CDR3 spans 14 residues. Per the germline V gene, CDR1 is SGHNT and CDR2 is YYREEE (reference sequence). The CDR3 DNA reads TGTGCCAGCAAGACGGGGGGGGTCACAGATACGCAGTATTTT. It codes for CASKTGGVTDTQYF.

This clone appeared a few times. The chain links TRBV11-2 to TRBJ2-2; TRBD2 matches 13 bases. CDR1 is SGHAT and CDR2 is FQNNGV in the germline V gene. This CDR3 has 18 amino acids. The junction had 10 bases not matched to a gene; V was cut back by 3 bases and J by 6 bases. The CDR3 region is CASSFLNPGLAGPGELFF. The DNA for the CDR3 is TGTGCCAGCAGCTTCCTAAATCCGGGACTAGCGGGACCCGGGGAGCTGTTTTTT.